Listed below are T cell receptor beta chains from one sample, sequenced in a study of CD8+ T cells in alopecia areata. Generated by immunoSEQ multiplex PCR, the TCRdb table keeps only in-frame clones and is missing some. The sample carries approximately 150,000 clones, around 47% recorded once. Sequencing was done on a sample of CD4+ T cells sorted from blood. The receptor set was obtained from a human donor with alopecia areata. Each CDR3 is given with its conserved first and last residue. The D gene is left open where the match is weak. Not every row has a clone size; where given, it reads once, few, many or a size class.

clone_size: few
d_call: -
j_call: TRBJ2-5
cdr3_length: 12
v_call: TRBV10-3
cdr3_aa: CAISDSEETQYF
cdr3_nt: TGTGCCATCAGTGACTCAGAAGAGACCCAGTACTTC

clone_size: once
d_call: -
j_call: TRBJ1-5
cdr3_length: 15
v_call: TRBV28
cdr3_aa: CASSPWDISNQPQHF
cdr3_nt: TGTGCCAGCAGTCCCTGGGACATTAGCAATCAGCCCCAGCATTTT

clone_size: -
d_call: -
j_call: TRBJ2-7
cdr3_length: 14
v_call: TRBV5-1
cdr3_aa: CASSPERVSYEQYF
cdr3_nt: TGCGCCAGCAGCCCGGAAAGGGTTTCCTACGAGCAGTACTTC

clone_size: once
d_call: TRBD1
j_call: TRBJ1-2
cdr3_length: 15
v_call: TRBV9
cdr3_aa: CASSPETGVGYGYTF
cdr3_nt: TGTGCCAGCAGCCCAGAAACAGGGGTTGGCTATGGCTACACCTTC

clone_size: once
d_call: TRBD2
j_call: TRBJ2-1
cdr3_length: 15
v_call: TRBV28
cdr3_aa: CASSGLASTYNEQFF
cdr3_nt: TGTGCCAGCAGTGGACTAGCCTCGACCTACAATGAGCAGTTCTTC

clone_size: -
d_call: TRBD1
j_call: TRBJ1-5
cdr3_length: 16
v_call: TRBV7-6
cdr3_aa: CASSLAATGGYQPQHF
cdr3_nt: TGTGCCAGCAGCTTAGCGGCGACAGGGGGGTATCAGCCCCAGCATTTT

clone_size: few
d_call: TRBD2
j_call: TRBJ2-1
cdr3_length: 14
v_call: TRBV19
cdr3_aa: CASSSSGSHNEQFF
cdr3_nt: TGTGCCAGTAGTTCCAGCGGGAGCCACAATGAGCAGTTCTTC

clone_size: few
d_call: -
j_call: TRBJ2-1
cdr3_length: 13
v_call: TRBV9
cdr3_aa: CASTGLGQNEQFF
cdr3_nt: TGTGCCAGCACGGGACTGGGACAGAATGAGCAGTTCTTC

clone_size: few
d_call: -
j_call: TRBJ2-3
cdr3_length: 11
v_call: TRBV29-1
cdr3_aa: CSVRYTDTQYF
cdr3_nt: TGCAGCGTGCGGTACACAGATACGCAGTATTTT

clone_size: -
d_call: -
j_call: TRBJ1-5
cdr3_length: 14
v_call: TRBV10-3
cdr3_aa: CATRQKEINQPQHF
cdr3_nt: TGTGCCACCCGACAAAAAGAGATCAATCAGCCCCAGCATTTT

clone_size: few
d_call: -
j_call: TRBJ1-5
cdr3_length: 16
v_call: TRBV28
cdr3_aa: CASSINGQSSNQPQHF
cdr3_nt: TGTGCCAGCAGTATAAATGGACAGTCTAGCAATCAGCCCCAGCATTTT

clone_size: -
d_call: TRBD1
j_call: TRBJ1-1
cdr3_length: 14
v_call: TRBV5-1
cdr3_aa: CASSTGQVESEAFF
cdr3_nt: TGCGCCAGCAGCACGGGACAGGTGGAGTCTGAAGCTTTCTTT

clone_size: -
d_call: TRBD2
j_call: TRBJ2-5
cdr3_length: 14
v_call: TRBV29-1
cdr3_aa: CSVERTLAGETQYF
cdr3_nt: TGCAGCGTCGAGCGCACCCTAGCGGGGGAGACCCAGTACTTC

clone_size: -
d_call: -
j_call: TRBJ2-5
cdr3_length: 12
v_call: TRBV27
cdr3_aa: CASTAIEGTQYF
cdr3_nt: TGTGCCAGCACCGCTATCGAGGGGACCCAGTACTTC

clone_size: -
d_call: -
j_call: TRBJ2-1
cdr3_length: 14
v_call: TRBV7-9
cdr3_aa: CASSLAGEYNEQFF
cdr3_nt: TGTGCCAGCAGCCTGGCAGGGGAGTACAATGAGCAGTTCTTC

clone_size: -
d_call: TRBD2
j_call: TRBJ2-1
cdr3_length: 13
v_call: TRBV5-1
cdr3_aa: CASSLLAVNEQFF
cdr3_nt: TGCGCCAGCAGCTTGCTAGCGGTCAATGAGCAGTTCTTC

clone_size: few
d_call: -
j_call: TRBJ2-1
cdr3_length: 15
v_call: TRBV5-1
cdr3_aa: CASSLPSYSEDEQFF
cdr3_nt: TGCGCCAGCAGTCTCCCCTCTTATAGCGAAGATGAGCAGTTCTTC

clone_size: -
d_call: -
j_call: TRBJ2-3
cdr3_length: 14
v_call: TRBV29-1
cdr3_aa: CSVAPFSGTDTQYF
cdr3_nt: TGCAGCGTTGCCCCATTTAGCGGCACAGATACGCAGTATTTT

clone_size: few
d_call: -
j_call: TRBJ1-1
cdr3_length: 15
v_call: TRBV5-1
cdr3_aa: CASSLTAGANTEAFF
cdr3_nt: TGCGCCAGCAGCTTGACCGCTGGAGCGAACACTGAAGCTTTCTTT

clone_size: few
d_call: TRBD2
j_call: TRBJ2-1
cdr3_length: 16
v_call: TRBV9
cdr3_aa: CASSVGVTSDLDEQFF
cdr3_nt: TGTGCCAGCAGCGTAGGGGTGACTAGCGATTTGGATGAGCAGTTCTTC

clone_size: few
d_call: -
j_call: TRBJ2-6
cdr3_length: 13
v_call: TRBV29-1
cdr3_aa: CSGEGSGANVLTF
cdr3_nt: TGCAGCGGAGAGGGCTCCGGGGCCAACGTCCTGACTTTC

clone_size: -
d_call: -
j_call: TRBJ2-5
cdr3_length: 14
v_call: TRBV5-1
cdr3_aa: CASSLDHSKETQYF
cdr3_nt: TGCGCCAGCAGCTTGGACCACAGTAAAGAGACCCAGTACTTC

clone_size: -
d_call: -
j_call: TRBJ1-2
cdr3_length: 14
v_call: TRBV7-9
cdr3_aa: CASSLAGWNYGYTF
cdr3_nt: TGTGCCAGCAGCTTAGCAGGGTGGAACTATGGCTACACCTTC

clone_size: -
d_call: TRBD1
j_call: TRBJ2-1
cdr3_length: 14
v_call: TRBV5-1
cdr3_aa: CASSLEGQGNEQFF
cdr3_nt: TGCGCCAGCAGCTTGGAGGGACAGGGAAATGAGCAGTTCTTC

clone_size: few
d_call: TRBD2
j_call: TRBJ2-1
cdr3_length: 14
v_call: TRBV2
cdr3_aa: CASRREGGLNEQFF
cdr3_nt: TGTGCCAGCAGGCGGGAGGGGGGGCTCAATGAGCAGTTCTTC

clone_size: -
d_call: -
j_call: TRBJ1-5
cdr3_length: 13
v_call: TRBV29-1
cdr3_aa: CSVGVGGHAPLHF
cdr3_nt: TGCAGCGTTGGGGTTGGGGGCCATGCCCCACTGCATTTT

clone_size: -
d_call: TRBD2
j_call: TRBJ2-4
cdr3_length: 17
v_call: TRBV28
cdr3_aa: CASSFGASGGDKNIQYF
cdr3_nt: TGTGCCAGCAGTTTTGGGGCAAGCGGGGGAGACAAAAACATTCAGTACTTC

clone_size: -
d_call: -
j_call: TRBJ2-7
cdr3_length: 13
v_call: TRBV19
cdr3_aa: CASSIVPDYEQYF
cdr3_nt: TGTGCCAGTAGTATAGTCCCGGACTACGAGCAGTACTTC

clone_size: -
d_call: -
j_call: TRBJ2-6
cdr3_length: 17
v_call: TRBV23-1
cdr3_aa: CAESSPGPHSGANVLTF
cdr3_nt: TGCGCCGAAAGCTCTCCAGGGCCGCACTCTGGGGCCAACGTCCTGACTTTC

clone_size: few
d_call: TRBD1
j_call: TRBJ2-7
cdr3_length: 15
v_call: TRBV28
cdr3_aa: CASSLATGSGYEQYF
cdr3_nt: TGTGCCAGCAGTTTAGCGACAGGGTCGGGCTACGAGCAGTACTTC

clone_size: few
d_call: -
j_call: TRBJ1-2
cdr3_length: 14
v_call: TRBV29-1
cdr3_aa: CSVVSGHRNYGYTF
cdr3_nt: TGCAGCGTTGTTTCCGGACACCGTAACTATGGCTACACCTTC

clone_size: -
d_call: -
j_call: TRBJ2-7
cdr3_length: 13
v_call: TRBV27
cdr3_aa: CASSLWQNYEQYF
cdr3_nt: TGTGCCAGCAGTTTGTGGCAGAACTACGAGCAGTACTTC

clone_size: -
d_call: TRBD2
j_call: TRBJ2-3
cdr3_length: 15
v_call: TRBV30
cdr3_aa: CAWSVLAGHTDTQYF
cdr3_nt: TGTGCCTGGAGTGTTCTAGCGGGGCACACAGATACGCAGTATTTT

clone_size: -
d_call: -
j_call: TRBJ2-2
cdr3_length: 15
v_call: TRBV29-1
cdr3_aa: CSGSRGGWGTGELFF
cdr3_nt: TGCAGCGGATCTCGAGGAGGGTGGGGCACCGGGGAGCTGTTTTTT

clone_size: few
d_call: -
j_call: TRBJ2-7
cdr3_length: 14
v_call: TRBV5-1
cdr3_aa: CASSLEEGPYEQYF
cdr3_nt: TGCGCCAGCAGCTTGGAGGAGGGGCCCTACGAGCAGTACTTC

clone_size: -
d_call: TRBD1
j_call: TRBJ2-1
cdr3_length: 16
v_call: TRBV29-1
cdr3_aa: CSVEDRVWTTYNEQFF
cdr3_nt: TGCAGCGTTGAGGACAGGGTTTGGACTACCTACAATGAGCAGTTCTTC

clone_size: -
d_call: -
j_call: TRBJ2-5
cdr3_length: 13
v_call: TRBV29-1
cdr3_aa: CSVNGRSQETQYF
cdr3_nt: TGCAGCGTGAATGGGCGATCACAAGAGACCCAGTACTTC

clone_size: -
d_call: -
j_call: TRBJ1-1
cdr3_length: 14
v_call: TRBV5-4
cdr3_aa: CASSPRGPSPEAFF
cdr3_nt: TGTGCCAGCAGCCCTCGGGGACCGAGTCCTGAAGCTTTCTTT

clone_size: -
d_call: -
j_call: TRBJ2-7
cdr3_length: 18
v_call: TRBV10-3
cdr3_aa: CAISESISLADRFHEQYF
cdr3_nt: TGTGCCATCAGTGAGTCGATTAGTCTAGCTGACAGGTTCCACGAGCAGTACTTC

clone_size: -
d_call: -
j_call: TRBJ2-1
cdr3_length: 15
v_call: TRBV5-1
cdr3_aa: CASSLSALNPNEQFF
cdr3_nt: TGCGCCAGCAGCTTGTCAGCCCTTAACCCCAATGAGCAGTTCTTC

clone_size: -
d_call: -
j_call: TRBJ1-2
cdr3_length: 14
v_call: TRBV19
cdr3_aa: CASSVTVSNYGYTF
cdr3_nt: TGTGCCAGTAGCGTGACAGTCAGCAACTATGGCTACACCTTC